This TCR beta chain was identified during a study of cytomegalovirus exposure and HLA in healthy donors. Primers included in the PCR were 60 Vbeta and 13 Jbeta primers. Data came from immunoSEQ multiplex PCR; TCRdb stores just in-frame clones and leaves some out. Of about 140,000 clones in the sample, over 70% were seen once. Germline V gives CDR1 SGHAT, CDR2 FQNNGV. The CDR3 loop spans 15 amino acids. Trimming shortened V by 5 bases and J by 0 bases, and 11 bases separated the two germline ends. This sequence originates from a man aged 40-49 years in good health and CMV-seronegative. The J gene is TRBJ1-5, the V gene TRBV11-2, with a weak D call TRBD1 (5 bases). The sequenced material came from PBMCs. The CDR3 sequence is CASSHRGNSNQPQHF. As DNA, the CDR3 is TGTGCCAGCAGCCACCGGGGGAATAGCAATCAGCCCCAGCATTTT. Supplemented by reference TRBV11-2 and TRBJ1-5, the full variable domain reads EAGVAQSPRYKIIEKRQSVAFWCNPISGHATLYWYQQILGQGPKLLIQFQNNGVVDDSQLPKDRFSAERLKGVDSTLKIQPAKLEDSAVYLCASSHRGNSNQPQHFGDGTRLSIL.